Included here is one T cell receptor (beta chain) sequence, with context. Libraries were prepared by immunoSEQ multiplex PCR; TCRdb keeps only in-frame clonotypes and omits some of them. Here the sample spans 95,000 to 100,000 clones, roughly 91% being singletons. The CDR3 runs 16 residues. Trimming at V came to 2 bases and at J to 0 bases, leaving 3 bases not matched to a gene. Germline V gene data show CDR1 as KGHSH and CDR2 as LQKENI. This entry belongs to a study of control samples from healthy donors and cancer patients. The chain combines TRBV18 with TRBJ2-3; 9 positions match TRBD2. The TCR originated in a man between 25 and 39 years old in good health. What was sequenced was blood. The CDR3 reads CASSPSLAGSTDTQYF. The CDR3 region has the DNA TGTGCCAGCTCACCATCGCTAGCGGGGAGCACAGATACGCAGTATTTT. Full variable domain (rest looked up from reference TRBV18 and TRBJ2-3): NAGVMQNPRHLVRRRGQEARLRCSPMKGHSHVYWYRQLPEEGLKFMVYLQKENIIDESGMPKERFSAEFPKEGPSILRIQQVVRGDSAAYFCASSPSLAGSTDTQYFGPGTRLTVL.